This T cell receptor beta chain was obtained from a study of tumor-infiltrating lymphocytes in primary liver carcinoma. This clonotype appeared a few times. CDR1 MDHEN and CDR2 SYDVKM come from the germline V gene. V shed 3 bases and J shed 2 bases, with 14 bases lying between them. The CDR3 covers 15 residues. Unsorted whole blood served as the source of blood RNA, and germline DNA was extracted as well. Total RNA (approximately 0.5 ug) served as template for TCR beta cDNA synthesis primed by a constant-region primer. Three nested multiplex PCR rounds of slightly modified ARM-PCR generated TCR beta libraries. PCR rounds one and two used TRBV1-TRBV30 forward primers with a C-beta reverse primer for about 9 cycles each. TCRdb re-derived calls from the multiplex PCR reads in MiXCR, one entry per CDR3 protein. The sample includes 190,000 or so distinct CDR3 sequences, approximately 64% of them seen just once.

This chain joins TRBV28 and TRBJ2-7, with D hard to call. The material sequenced was peripheral blood. The receptor comes from a woman aged 55-75 years with primary liver carcinoma and hepatitis B virus infection. CDR3 amino acids: CASSLPVNGPYEQYF. The CDR3 nucleotides read TGTGCCAGCAGTTTGCCCGTCAATGGTCCCTACGAGCAGTACTTC. Full variable domain (missing parts from reference TRBV28 and TRBJ2-7): DVKVTQSSRYLVKRTGEKVFLECVQDMDHENMFWYRQDPGLGLRLIYFSYDVKMKEKGDIPEGYSVSREKKERFSLILESASTNQTSMYLCASSLPVNGPYEQYFGPGTRLTVT.